The clone carrying this T cell receptor beta chain was observed a few times. Germline V gene data show CDR1 as SEHNR and CDR2 as FQNEAQ (reference sequence). The CDR3 has 17 residues. The V end was cut by 3 bases, the J end by 8 bases, with 25 bases between. The data are from a study of T cells in Graves' hyperthyroidism and ophthalmopathy. Overall study context: Blood was drawn when the patient was first diagnosed and still untreated.

Patients aged 18 to 65 had newly diagnosed hyperthyroidism lasting under 2 months. Template material for amplifying TCR beta CDR3 regions consisted of RNA transcripts. Researchers ran a first-round RT-PCR on the TCR CDR3 using the HTBI primer set. Each CDR3 protein is one row after TCRdb ran MiXCR on the multiplex PCR reads. The sample consists of about 560,000 distinct CDR3 sequences, over 15% of them appearing once. This clonotype was obtained from a woman between 18 and 30 years old with Graves' hyperthyroidism. The material sequenced was blood. The chain joins TRBV7-9 to TRBJ1-2; D unclear. The CDR3 is CASSFSPLTKNFIGYTF. The CDR3 DNA reads TGTGCCAGCAGCTTTTCACCATTGACGAAGAATTTTATAGGCTACACCTTC.